This T cell receptor (beta chain) was sequenced for a study of post-analysis software for immune sequencing data. Study-level background: Patients had relapsing-remitting, secondary progressive or progressive-relapsing multiple sclerosis; some lacked subtype. Study-wide findings and caveats: Several TRBV segments were more frequent in patients than controls; TRBV5-6, TRBV5-1 and TRBV20-1 belonged to this group. Strong co-clustering by F measure linked samples that shared a preparation batch.

The library was made from cDNA and included unique molecular identifiers. The T cell input of about 0.9 to 10 million gave about half a million cDNA molecules. TCRdb re-analysed the PCR reads in MiXCR, keeping a single row per CDR3 protein. The repertoire holds some 500,000 distinct CDR3 sequences, roughly 45% seen once, with 12% in the top ten. This CDR3 has 12 residues. Germline CDR1 and CDR2: KGHDR and SFDVKD. Remarks on this clonotype: Its antigen is unidentified. One end of the junction does not line up with germline, which may come from a read error.

Sequenced sample: blood. The chain has TRBV24-1 and TRBJ2-1; the D is unclear. This TCR came from a girl under 18 with multiple sclerosis. CDR3 sequence reads: CATSDFANERFF. CDR3 DNA sequence: TGTGCCACCAGTGATTTTGCCAATGAGCGGTTCTTC.